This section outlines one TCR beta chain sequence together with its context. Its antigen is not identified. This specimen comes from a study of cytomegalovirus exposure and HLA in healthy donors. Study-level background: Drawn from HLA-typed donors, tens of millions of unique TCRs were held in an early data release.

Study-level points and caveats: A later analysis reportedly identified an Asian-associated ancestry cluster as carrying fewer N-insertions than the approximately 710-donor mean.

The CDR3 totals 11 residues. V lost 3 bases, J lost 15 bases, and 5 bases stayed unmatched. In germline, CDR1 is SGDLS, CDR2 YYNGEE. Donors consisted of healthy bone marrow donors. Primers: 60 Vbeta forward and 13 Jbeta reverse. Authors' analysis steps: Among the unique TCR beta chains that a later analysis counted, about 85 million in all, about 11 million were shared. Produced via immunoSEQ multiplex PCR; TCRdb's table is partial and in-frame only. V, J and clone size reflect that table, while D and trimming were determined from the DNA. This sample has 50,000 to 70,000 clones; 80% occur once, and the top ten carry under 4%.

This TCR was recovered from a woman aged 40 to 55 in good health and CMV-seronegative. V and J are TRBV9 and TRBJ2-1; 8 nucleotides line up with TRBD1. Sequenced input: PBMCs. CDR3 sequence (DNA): TGTGCCAGCAGCGCGGGACAGGAACTGTTCTTC. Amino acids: CASSAGQELFF.